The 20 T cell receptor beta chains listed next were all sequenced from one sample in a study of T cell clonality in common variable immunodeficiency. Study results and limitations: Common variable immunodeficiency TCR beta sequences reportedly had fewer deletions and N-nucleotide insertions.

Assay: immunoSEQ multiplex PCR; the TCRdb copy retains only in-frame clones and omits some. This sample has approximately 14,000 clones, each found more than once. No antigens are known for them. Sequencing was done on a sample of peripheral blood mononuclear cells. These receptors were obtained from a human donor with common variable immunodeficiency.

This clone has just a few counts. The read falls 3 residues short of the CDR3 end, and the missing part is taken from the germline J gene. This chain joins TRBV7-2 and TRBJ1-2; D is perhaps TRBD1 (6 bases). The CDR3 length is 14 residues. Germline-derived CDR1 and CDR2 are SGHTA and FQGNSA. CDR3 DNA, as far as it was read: TGTGCCAGCAGCTTAGGCCCTGGGGGCGCGGGC. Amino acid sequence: CASSLGPGGAG. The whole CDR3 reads CASSLGPGGAGYTF. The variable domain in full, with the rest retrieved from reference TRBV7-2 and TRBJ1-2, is GAGVSQSPSNKVTEKGKDVELRCDPISGHTALYWYRQSLGQGLEFLIYFQGNSAPDKSGLPSDRFSAERTGGSVSTLTIQRTQQEDSAVYLCASSLGPGGAGYTFGSGTRLTVV.

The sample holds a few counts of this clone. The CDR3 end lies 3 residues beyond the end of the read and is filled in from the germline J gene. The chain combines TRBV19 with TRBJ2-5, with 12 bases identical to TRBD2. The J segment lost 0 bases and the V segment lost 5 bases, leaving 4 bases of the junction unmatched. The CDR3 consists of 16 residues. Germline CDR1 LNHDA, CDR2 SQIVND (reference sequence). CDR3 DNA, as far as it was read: TGTGCCAGTAGTCTTACTAGCGGGGGGTACCAAGAGACC. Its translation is CASSLTSGGYQET. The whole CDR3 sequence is CASSLTSGGYQETQYF.

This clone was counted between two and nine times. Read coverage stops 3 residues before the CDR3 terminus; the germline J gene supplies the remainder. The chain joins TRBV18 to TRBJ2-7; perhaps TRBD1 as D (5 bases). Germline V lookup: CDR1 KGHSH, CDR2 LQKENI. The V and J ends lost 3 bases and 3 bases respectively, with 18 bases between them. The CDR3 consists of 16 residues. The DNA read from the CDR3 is TGTGCCAGCTCACCGTCTTCCAGGGTTAGTAGCTACGAG. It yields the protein CASSPSSRVSSYE. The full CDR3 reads CASSPSSRVSSYEQYF.

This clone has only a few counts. The CDR3 bases that were read are TGTGCCAGCAGCTTAGATCGCTTAGGACAGGGGTTCGAG. This codes for CASSLDRLGQGFE. The complete CDR3 protein is CASSLDRLGQGFEQYF. The genes are TRBV7-8 and TRBJ2-7; 9 bases agree with TRBD1. Read data end 3 residues before the CDR3 end; the end is taken from the germline J gene. Germline CDR1 and CDR2: SGHVS and FQNEAQ. With V trimmed by 1 base and J by 6 bases, 10 bases remained unmatched. The CDR3 runs 16 residues.

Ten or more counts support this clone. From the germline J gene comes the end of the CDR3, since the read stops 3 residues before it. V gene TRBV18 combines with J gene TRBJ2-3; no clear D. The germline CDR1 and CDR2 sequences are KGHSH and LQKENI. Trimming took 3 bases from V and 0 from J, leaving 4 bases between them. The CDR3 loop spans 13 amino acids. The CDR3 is CASSPLSTDTQYF. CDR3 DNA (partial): TGTGCCAGCTCACCCCTGAGCACAGATACG.

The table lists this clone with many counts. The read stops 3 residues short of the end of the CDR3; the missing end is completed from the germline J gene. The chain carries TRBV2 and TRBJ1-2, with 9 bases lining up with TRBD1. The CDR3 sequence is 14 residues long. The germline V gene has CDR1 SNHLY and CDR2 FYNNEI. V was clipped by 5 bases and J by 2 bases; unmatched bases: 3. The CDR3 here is CASSLDRGNYGYTF. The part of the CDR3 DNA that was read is TGTGCCAGCAGTCTTGACAGGGGGAACTATGGC.

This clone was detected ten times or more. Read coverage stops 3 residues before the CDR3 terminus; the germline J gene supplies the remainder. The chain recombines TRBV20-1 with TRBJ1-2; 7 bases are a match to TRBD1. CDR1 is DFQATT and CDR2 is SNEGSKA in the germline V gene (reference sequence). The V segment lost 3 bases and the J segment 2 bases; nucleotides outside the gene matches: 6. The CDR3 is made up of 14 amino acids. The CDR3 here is CSASPATGNYGYTF. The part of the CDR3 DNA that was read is TGCAGTGCTAGCCCAGCGACAGGGAACTATGGC.

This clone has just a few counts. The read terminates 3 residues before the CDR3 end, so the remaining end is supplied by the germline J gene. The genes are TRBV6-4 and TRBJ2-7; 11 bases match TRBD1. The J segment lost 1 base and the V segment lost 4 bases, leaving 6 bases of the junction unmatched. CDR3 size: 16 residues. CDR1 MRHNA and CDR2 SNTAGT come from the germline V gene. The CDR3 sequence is CASSAVDRGRSYEQYF. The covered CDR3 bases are TGTGCCAGCAGTGCCGTGGACAGGGGGCGTTCCTACGAG.

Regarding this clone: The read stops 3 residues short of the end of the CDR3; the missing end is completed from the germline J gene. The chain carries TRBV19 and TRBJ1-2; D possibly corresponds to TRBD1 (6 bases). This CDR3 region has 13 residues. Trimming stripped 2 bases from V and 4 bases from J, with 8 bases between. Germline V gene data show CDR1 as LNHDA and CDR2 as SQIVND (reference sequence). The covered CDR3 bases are TGTGCCAGTAGTATACAGGGGTCCTATGGC. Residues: CASSIQGSYG. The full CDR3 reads CASSIQGSYGYTF.

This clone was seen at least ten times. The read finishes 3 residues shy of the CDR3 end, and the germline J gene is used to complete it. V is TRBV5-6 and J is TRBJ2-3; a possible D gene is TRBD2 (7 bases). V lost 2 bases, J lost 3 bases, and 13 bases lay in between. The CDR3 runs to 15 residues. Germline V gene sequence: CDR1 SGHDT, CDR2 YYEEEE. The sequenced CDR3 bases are TGTGCCAGCAGCTTCAGTAGGGGGGGGACAGATACG. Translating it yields CASSFSRGGTDT. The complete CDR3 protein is CASSFSRGGTDTQYF.

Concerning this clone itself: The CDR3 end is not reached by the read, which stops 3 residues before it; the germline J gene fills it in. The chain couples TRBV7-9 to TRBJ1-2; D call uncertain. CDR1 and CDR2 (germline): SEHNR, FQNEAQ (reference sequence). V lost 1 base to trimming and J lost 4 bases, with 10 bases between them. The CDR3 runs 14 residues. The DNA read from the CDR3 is TGTGCCAGCAGCTTAGGTTCGGTAGCCTATGGC. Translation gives CASSLGSVAYG. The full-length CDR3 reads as CASSLGSVAYGYTF.

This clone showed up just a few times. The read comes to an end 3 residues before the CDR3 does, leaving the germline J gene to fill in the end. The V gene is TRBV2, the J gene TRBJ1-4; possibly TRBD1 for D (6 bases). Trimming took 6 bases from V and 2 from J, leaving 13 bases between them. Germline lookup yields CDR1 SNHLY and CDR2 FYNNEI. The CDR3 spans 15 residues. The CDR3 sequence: CASRLQGSTNEKLFF. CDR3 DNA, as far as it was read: TGTGCCAGCAGGCTACAGGGTTCGACTAATGAAAAA.

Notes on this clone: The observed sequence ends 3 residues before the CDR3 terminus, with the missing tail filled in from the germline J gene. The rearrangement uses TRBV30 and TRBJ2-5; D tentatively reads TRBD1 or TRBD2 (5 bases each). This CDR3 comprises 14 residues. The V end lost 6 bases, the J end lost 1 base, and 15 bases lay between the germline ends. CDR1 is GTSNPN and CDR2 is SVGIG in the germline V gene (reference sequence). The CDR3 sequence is CACNRGVGQETQYF. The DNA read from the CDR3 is TGTGCCTGCAACAGAGGGGTCGGCCAAGAGACC. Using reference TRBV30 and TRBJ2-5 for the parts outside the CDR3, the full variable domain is SQTIHQWPATLVQPVGSPLSLECTVEGTSNPNLYWYRQAAGRGLQLLFYSVGIGQISSEVPQNLSASRPQDRQFILSSKKLLLSDSGFYLCACNRGVGQETQYFGPGTRLLVL.

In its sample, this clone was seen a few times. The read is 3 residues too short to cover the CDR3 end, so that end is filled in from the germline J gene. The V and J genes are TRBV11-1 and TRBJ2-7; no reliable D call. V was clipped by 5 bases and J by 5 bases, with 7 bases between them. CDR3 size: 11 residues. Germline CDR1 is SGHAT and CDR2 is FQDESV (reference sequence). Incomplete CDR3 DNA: TGTGCCAGCAGCGTCCGGGACGAG. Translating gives CASSVRDE. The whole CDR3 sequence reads CASSVRDEQYF.

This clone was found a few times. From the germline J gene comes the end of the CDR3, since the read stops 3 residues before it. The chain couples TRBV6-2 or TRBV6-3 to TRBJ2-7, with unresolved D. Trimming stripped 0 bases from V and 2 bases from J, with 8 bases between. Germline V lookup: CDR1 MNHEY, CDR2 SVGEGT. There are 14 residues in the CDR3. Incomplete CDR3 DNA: TGTGCCAGCAGTTACTCAGACGCGGCCTACGAG. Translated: CASSYSDAAYE. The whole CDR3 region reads CASSYSDAAYEQYF.

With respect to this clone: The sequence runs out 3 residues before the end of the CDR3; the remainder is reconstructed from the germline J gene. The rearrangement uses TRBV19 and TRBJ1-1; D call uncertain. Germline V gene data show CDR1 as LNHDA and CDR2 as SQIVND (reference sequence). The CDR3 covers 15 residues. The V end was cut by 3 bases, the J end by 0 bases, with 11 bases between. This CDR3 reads CASSIMLAVNTEAFF. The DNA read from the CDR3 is TGTGCCAGTAGTATTATGTTAGCGGTGAACACTGAA.

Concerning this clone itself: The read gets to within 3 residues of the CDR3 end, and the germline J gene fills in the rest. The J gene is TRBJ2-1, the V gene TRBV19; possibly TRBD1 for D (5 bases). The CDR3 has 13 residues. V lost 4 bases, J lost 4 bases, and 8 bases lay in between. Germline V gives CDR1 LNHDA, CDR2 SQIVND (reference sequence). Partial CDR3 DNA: TGTGCCAGTAGTAAACAGGTTTACAATGAG. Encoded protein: CASSKQVYNE. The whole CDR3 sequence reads CASSKQVYNEQFF.

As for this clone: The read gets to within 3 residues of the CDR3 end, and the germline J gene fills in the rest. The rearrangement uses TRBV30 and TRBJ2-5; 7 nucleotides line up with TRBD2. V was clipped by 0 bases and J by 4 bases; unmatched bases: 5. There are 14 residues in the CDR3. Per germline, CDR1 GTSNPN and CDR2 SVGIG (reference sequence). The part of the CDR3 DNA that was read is TGTGCCTGGAGTGTCGGCGGGGAGGGAGAGACC. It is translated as CAWSVGGEGET. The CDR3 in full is CAWSVGGEGETQYF. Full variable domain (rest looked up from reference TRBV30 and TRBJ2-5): SQTIHQWPATLVQPVGSPLSLECTVEGTSNPNLYWYRQAAGRGLQLLFYSVGIGQISSEVPQNLSASRPQDRQFILSSKKLLLSDSGFYLCAWSVGGEGETQYFGPGTRLLVL.

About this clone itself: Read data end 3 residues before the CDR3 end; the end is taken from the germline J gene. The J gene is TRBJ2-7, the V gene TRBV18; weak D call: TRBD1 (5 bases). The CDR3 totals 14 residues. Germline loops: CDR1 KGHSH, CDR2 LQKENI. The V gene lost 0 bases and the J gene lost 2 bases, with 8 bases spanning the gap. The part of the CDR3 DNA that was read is TGTGCCAGCTCACCACCCAGGGAACCCTACGAG. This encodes CASSPPREPYE. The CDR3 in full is CASSPPREPYEQYF.

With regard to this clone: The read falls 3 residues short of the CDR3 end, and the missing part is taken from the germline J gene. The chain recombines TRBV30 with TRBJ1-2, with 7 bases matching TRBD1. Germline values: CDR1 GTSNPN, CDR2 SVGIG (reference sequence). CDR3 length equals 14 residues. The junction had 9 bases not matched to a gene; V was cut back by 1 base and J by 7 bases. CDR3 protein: CAWSGSLTGTGYTF. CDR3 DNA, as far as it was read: TGTGCCTGGAGTGGATCCCTGACAGGGACTGGC.